The 5 T cell receptor beta chains given below trace back to one sample, sequenced in a study of glioma-infiltrating T cells after dendritic cell vaccination (dated by TCRdb to about 2016). Reading the label with the study, this specimen's time point is: after dendritic cell vaccination, including at tumor progression/relapse. Library preparation was by the immunoSEQ multiplex PCR assay. TCRdb's version of the immuneACCESS table is confined to in-frame rearrangements and falls short of the full clone set. An unresolved V gene accounts for under half of the shortfall where checked; the remainder is of unknown origin. In this sample the table shows just under 60,000 clones, 70% to 85% of which occur a single time. In total, the top ten clones hold 15% to 17% of the sample. The sample in question was blood, obtained after dendritic cell vaccination. These receptors all stem from a human donor with glioblastoma.

The rearrangement uses TRBV30 and TRBJ1-2, with a weak D call TRBD1 (6 bases). Per the germline V gene, CDR1 is GTSNPN and CDR2 is SVGIG (reference sequence). Trimming removed 0 bases from V and 5 bases from J, with 25 bases in between. The CDR3 sequence is 18 residues long. The CDR3 region has the DNA TGTGCCTGGAGTGTTGCTGGGGGGGCCACCGTCGAATTATATGGCTACACCTTC. Its protein product is CAWSVAGGATVELYGYTF.

The genes are TRBV5-4 and TRBJ1-3; D perhaps matches TRBD1 (5 bases). CDR3 size: 16 residues. Trimming took off 4 bases at V and 4 bases at J, with 18 bases between the two ends. CDR1 and CDR2 (germline): SGHNT, YYREEE (reference sequence). CDR3 in DNA: TGTGCCAGCAGCCCGAACTTAGGACAAGCAGGAAACACCATATATTTT. This codes for CASSPNLGQAGNTIYF.

This chain uses TRBV6-5 with TRBJ1-2, with D possibly matching TRBD1 (6 bases). Germline values: CDR1 MNHEY, CDR2 SVGAGI. CDR3 size: 13 residues. V was cut by 5 bases and J by 8 bases, with 15 bases left in between. CDR3 region: CASSRQGSRGYTF. The DNA for the CDR3 is TGTGCCAGCAGTCGCCAGGGGTCGAGAGGCTACACCTTC.

The chain combines TRBV7-2 with TRBJ1-1; D is uncertain. Trimming removed 5 bases from V and 2 bases from J, with 9 bases in between. Germline V lookup: CDR1 SGHTA, CDR2 FQGNSA. The CDR3 is 13 amino acids. CDR3 loop: CASSDTLNTEAFF. The DNA of the CDR3 is TGTGCCAGCAGCGACACACTCAACACTGAAGCTTTCTTT. The full variable domain, in which reference TRBV7-2 and TRBJ1-1 provide the parts outside the CDR3, is GAGVSQSPSNKVTEKGKDVELRCDPISGHTALYWYRQSLGQGLEFLIYFQGNSAPDKSGLPSDRFSAERTGGSVSTLTIQRTQQEDSAVYLCASSDTLNTEAFFGQGTRLTVV.

J is TRBJ2-7 and V is TRBV10-1; 8 positions agree with TRBD1. This CDR3 contains 16 residues. With 0 bases clipped from V and 7 bases from J, the junction kept 11 bases outside the gene matches. CDR1 is WNHNN and CDR2 is SYGVQD in the germline V gene (reference sequence). The CDR3 loop reads CASSESGAGGRGEQYF. The CDR3 bases are TGCGCCAGCAGTGAGTCGGGGGCAGGGGGCAGGGGAGAGCAGTACTTC.